This T cell receptor (beta chain) was profiled in a study of CXCR3-negative and CXCR3-positive naive CD8 T cells. Regarding the study as a whole: Against CXCR3-negative naive cells, CXCR3-positive naive cells showed more hydrophobic TRB CDR3s.

TRB cDNA was prepared as libraries by UMI-labeled 5' RACE. TCRdb reworked the 5' RACE reads into one entry per CDR3 protein, no DNA. Its listing shows about 92,000 distinct CDR3 sequences. The CDR3 loop spans 14 amino acids. Germline CDR1 MNHEY, CDR2 SVGEGT. With respect to this clonotype: Its antigen remains unidentified.

The clonotype was recovered from a human donor in good health. Some clones in this sample may be carry-over from other donors' samples. The source material was naive CXCR3+ CD8+ T cells from blood. The subset was: CD45RO-CCR7+CD27+CD95- naive CD8+ T cells expressing CXCR3 (TNR3+). The chain has TRBV6-2 or TRBV6-3 and TRBJ2-1; TCRdb selects TRBD1, and the lack of DNA leaves this call unchecked. CDR3 in amino acids: CASSRQGDNDEQFF.